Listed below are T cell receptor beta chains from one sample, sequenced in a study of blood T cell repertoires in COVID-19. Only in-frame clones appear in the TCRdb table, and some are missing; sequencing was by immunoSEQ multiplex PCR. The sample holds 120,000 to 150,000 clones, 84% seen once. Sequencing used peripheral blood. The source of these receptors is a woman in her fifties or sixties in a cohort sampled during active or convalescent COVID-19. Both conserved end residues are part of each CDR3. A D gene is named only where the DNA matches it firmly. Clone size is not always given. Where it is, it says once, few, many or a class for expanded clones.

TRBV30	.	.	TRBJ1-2	TGTGCCTGGAGTACAGGGTCGGGAAAACATGGCTACACCTTC	CAWSTGSGKHGYTF
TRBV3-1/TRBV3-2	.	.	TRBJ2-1	TGTGCCAGCAGCCAAGATCCGTGGCGGGTTGATGAGCAGTTCTTC	CASSQDPWRVDEQFF
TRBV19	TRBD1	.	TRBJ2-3	TGTGCCAGTAGTAGGGGACAGCAGTCTAGCACAGATACGCAGTATTTT	CASSRGQQSSTDTQYF
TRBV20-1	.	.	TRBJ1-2	TGCAGTGCTAGTCAGGGGCCCGACTATGGCTACACCTTC	CSASQGPDYGYTF
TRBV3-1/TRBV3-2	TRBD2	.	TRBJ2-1	TGTGCCAGCAGCCACCGCGGGGGTAGCACCTACAATGAGCAGTTCTTC	CASSHRGGSTYNEQFF
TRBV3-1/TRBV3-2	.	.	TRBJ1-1	TGTGCCAGCAGCCAAGATGGTAGGGGGTCGAGGGGAACTGAAGCTTTCTTT	CASSQDGRGSRGTEAFF
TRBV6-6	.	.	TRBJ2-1	TGTGCCACCAAGGCAGGGGCCTACAATGAGCAGTTCTTC	CATKAGAYNEQFF
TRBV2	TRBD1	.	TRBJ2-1	TGTGCCAGCAGTGAAGAAGGGGGCAACATCAATGAGCAGTTCTTC	CASSEEGGNINEQFF
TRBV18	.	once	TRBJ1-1	TGTGCCAGCTCACCAGGAGAGGCGACTGAAGCTTTCTTT	CASSPGEATEAFF
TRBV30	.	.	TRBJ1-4	TGTGCCTGGGGGTGGACACTCGGTGAAAAACTGTTTTTT	CAWGWTLGEKLFF
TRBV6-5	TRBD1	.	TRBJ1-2	TGTGCCAGCAGTAAACAGGGGGCGGTGGGCTACACCTTC	CASSKQGAVGYTF
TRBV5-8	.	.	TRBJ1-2	TGTGCCAGCAGCTTGTTCCAGACTGAGGTTTCTTGGTATGGCTACACCTTC	CASSLFQTEVSWYGYTF
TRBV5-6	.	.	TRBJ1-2	TGTGCCAGCAGCCTGCCACAGCGAGAGGGCGACGGCTACACCTTC	CASSLPQREGDGYTF
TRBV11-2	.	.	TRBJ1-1	TGTGCCAGCAGCTTATCCATATTAACGGGCACTGAAGCTTTCTTT	CASSLSILTGTEAFF
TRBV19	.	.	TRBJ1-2	TGTGCCAGTAGTATTTCGGGCGATGCAGGGTCGGGCGACGGCTACACCTTC	CASSISGDAGSGDGYTF
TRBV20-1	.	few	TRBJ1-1	TGCAGTGCTCGGGGGGAGACTGAAGCTTTCTTT	CSARGETEAFF
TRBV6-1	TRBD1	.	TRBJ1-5	TGTGCCAGCAGTGAGGACAGGGAAGATCAGCCCCAGCATTTT	CASSEDREDQPQHF
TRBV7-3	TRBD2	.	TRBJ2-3	TGTGCCAGCAGCTTAATCGGTGGCGGGGGGGGCACAGATACGCAGTATTTT	CASSLIGGGGGTDTQYF
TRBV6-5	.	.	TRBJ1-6	TGTGCCAGCAGTTACTCGGTCAGAGGGATATCACCCCTCCACTTT	CASSYSVRGISPLHF
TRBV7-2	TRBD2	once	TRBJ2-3	TGTGCCAGCAGCTTAAGGCGGGGGGCCCAAAGTAGCACAGATACGCAGTATTTT	CASSLRRGAQSSTDTQYF
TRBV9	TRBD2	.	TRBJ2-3	TGTGCCAGCAGCGCCACTAGCGGGGGAACAGATACGCAGTATTTT	CASSATSGGTDTQYF
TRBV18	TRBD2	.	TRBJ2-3	TGTGCCAGCTCAACGACTAGCCCTAGCACAGATACGCAGTATTTT	CASSTTSPSTDTQYF
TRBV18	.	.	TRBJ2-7	TGTGCCAGCTCACCTCGACAGGAAACCTTCTACGAGCAGTACTTC	CASSPRQETFYEQYF
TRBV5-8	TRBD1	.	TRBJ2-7	TGTGCCAGCAGCGCAGGACCCTTGGGACAGGGGGCAGGGTACGAGCAGTACTTC	CASSAGPLGQGAGYEQYF
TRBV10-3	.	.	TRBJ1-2	TGTGCCATCAGTGGGGCAGGAGGGGGCTACACCTTC	CAISGAGGGYTF
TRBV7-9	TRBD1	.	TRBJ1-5	TGTGCCAGCAGCTCAGGGACAGGGATTTTTCAGCCCCAGCATTTT	CASSSGTGIFQPQHF
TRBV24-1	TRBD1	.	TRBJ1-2	TGTGCCACCAGTGAGGCTACAGGGGGCTCTGACTATGGCTACACCTTC	CATSEATGGSDYGYTF